The 31 T cell receptor beta chains below come from one sample, sequenced in a study of shared T cell receptors in the human thymus. This table comes from immunoSEQ multiplex PCR, and its TCRdb copy is limited to in-frame clones, with some not included. This table holds 500,000 to 750,000 clones, more than 75% found once. These data were also filed under a second study, of human thymus T cells.

Sequencing used thymocytes. The receptors were gathered from a boy in the first two years of life with a congenital heart defect.

This clone was seen only once. This chain links TRBV4-3 with TRBJ2-2; TRBD2 aligns across 7 bases. V shed 4 bases and J 6 bases; nucleotides not matched to a gene: 11. CDR3 size: 16 residues. Germline CDR1 reads LGHNA; CDR2 reads YSLEER. CDR3 nucleotide sequence: TGCGCCAGCAGCCCCCCCCCAGGGCGGGAGTCCGGGGAGCTGTTTTTT. Residues: CASSPPPGRESGELFF.

This chain links TRBV27 with TRBJ1-4; 7 bases align to TRBD1. Per germline, CDR1 MNHEY and CDR2 SMNVEV (reference sequence). Trimming at V came to 5 bases and at J to 8 bases, leaving 8 bases not matched to a gene. This CDR3 has 14 residues. Written as DNA, the CDR3 is TGTGCCAGCAGTACGACAGGGCGGACCGAAAAACTGTTTTTT. This translates into CASSTTGRTEKLFF. The variable domain in full, with the rest retrieved from reference TRBV27 and TRBJ1-4, is EAQVTQNPRYLITVTGKKLTVTCSQNMNHEYMSWYRQDPGLGLRQIYYSMNVEVTDKGDVPEGYKVSRKEKRNFPLILESPSPNQTSLYFCASSTTGRTEKLFFGSGTQLSVL.

Comments on this clone: Compared with germline, one end of the junction differs, possibly owing to a read error. The chain recombines TRBV13 with TRBJ2-6; D is possibly TRBD2 (6 bases). The CDR3 has 18 residues. Per germline, CDR1 PRHDT and CDR2 FYEKMQ (reference sequence). The CDR3 region is CVSSHGGAGISGANVLTF. The CDR3 DNA sequence: TGTGTCAGCAGCCATGGGGGTGCGGGGATCTCTGGGGCCAACGTCCTGACTTTC.

The genes are TRBV7-8 and TRBJ2-1; 16 positions agree with TRBD2. The CDR3 totals 17 residues. The germline CDR1 and CDR2 sequences are SGHVS and FQNEAQ. Losses at the gene ends were 5 bases for V and 5 bases for J; bases not matched to a gene: 6. The CDR3 DNA follows: TGTGCCAGCAGCCCAGGGACTAGCGGGAGGGGGGACAATGAGCAGTTCTTC. Residues: CASSPGTSGRGDNEQFF. Filled out from reference TRBV7-8 and TRBJ2-1, the complete variable domain reads GAGVSQSPRYKVAKRGQDVALRCDPISGHVSLFWYQQALGQGPEFLTYFQNEAQLDKSGLPSDRFFAERPEGSVSTLKIQRTQQEDSAVYLCASSPGTSGRGDNEQFFGPGTRLTVL.

This clone was counted a single time. The CDR3 is CASRGTSGRVTGELFF. The DNA for the CDR3 is TGCGCCAGCAGGGGGACTAGCGGGAGGGTCACCGGGGAGCTGTTTTTT. This chain links TRBV10-2 with TRBJ2-2; TRBD2 matches at 16 bases. From germline, CDR1 is WSHSY and CDR2 SAAADI. With V trimmed by 6 bases and J by 4 bases, 2 bases remained unmatched. The CDR3 is 16 residues long.

This chain's CDR3 is CASSPKTGGSQETQYF. DNA of the CDR3: TGTGCCAGCAGCCCCAAAACCGGGGGATCGCAAGAGACCCAGTACTTC. The chain recombines TRBV9 with TRBJ2-5, with D perhaps matching TRBD2 (6 bases). V shed 4 bases and J shed 2 bases, with 18 bases lying between them. Germline CDR1 SGDLS, CDR2 YYNGEE. The CDR3 is made up of 16 amino acids.

The chain employs TRBV27 and TRBJ2-1; 9 bases align to TRBD2. The CDR3 length is 17 residues. The ends lost 2 bases at V and 7 bases at J; junction bases unmatched: 12. Germline assignment: CDR1 MNHEY and CDR2 SMNVEV (reference sequence). CDR3 sequence (DNA): TGTGCCAGCAGTTTAATTAATGCGGGAGGGCCGGAAAATGAGCAGTTCTTC. Translation: CASSLINAGGPENEQFF.

V usage is TRBV2 and J usage is TRBJ2-3; tentatively, D is TRBD2 (5 bases). This CDR3 comprises 14 residues. CDR1 is SNHLY, CDR2 FYNNEI, per germline. V was clipped by 7 bases and J by 3 bases, with 14 bases between them. CDR3 DNA sequence: TGTGCCAGCATTGGGAGCCCTAGGACAGATACGCAGTATTTT. Amino acid sequence: CASIGSPRTDTQYF.

The CDR3 DNA is TGTGCCAGCAGCTTTGGACAGGGACTCGGGGAGCTGTTTTTT. Its protein product is CASSFGQGLGELFF. The chain joins TRBV5-4 to TRBJ2-2, with TRBD1 matching over 8 bases. The CDR3 covers 14 residues. Germline loops: CDR1 SGHNT, CDR2 YYREEE (reference sequence). J gave up 7 bases and V 2 bases, and 4 bases lay outside the gene matches.

The chain links TRBV27 to TRBJ1-1; the D gene is possibly TRBD1 (5 bases). CDR1 is MNHEY and CDR2 is SMNVEV in the germline V gene (reference sequence). The CDR3 length is 13 residues. The V end lost 8 bases, the J end lost 4 bases, and 14 bases lay between the germline ends. As DNA, the CDR3 is TGTGCCAGCTCTTATACCCAGGGCACTGAAGCTTTCTTT. It translates to CASSYTQGTEAFF.

The chain joins TRBV11-2 to TRBJ2-4, with a possible D match to TRBD2 (5 bases). This CDR3 is 16 amino acids long. Trimming left V 5 bases short and J 0 bases short, with 14 bases between. Germline V CDR1 and CDR2: SGHAT, FQNNGV. CDR3 sequence: CASSREGPLAKNIQYF. The CDR3 DNA reads as TGTGCCAGCAGCCGAGAGGGTCCTCTAGCCAAAAACATTCAGTACTTC.

The chain is built from TRBV11-1 and TRBJ2-7, with D perhaps TRBD2 (6 bases). This CDR3 has 14 amino acids. V was trimmed by 1 base and J by 5 bases, leaving 12 bases between them. CDR1 and CDR2 (germline): SGHAT, FQDESV (reference sequence). The CDR3, as DNA: TGTGCCAGCAGCTTAGGTCCTAGCGAGGACGAGCAGTACTTC. This sequence encodes CASSLGPSEDEQYF.

This clone appeared a few times. The chain uses TRBV5-4 and TRBJ2-7; 9 bases are shared with TRBD1. The junction had 8 bases not matched to a gene; V was cut back by 0 bases and J by 4 bases. This CDR3 has 16 residues. The germline V gene has CDR1 SGHNT and CDR2 YYREEE (reference sequence). The CDR3 reads CASSLAEQGAGYEQYF. CDR3 DNA: TGTGCCAGCAGCTTGGCTGAACAGGGGGCGGGTTACGAGCAGTACTTC.

The genes are TRBV5-1 and TRBJ2-7; weak D call: TRBD2 (6 bases). Germline values: CDR1 SGHRS, CDR2 YFSETQ. The CDR3 sequence is 16 residues long. V lost 2 bases, J lost 3 bases, and 18 bases lay in between. CDR3 in amino acids: CASSLVVREGDYEQYF. The CDR3 DNA sequence: TGCGCCAGCAGCTTAGTCGTGCGGGAAGGGGACTACGAGCAGTACTTC.

V gene TRBV29-1 combines with J gene TRBJ2-7, with TRBD1 matching 9 bases. The J segment lost 5 bases and the V segment lost 4 bases, leaving 9 bases of the junction unmatched. The CDR3 has 14 residues. Germline CDR1 reads SQVTM; CDR2 reads ANQGSEA. CDR3 region: CSVGDTGGYHEQYF. The CDR3 nucleotides are TGCAGCGTTGGTGACACAGGGGGCTATCACGAGCAGTACTTC.

This clone was detected a few times. The chain employs TRBV16 and TRBJ2-7; D call uncertain. With 0 bases removed from V and 1 base from J, the gap between germline ends came to 4 bases. Germline values: CDR1 KGHSY, CDR2 FQNENV. This CDR3 comprises 13 residues. The CDR3 region is CASSQSSSYEQYF. CDR3 nucleotide sequence: TGTGCCAGCAGCCAATCGTCGTCCTACGAGCAGTACTTC.

This clone came up a few times. J is TRBJ2-2 and V is TRBV4-3, with D perhaps TRBD2 (6 bases). This CDR3 spans 16 amino acids. The ends were cut back, 1 base at V and 3 bases at J, with 12 bases in the middle. In germline, CDR1 is LGHNA, CDR2 YSLEER. CDR3 sequence (DNA): TGCGCCAGCAGCCAAGCCAGGGAGGACCACACCGGGGAGCTGTTTTTT. This gives the protein CASSQAREDHTGELFF.

This clone is a singleton in its sample. The V gene is TRBV15, the J gene TRBJ1-2; D is ambiguous. Trimming removed 0 bases from V and 4 bases from J, with 15 bases in between. The CDR3 is 16 residues long. Germline V gene sequence: CDR1 LNHNV, CDR2 YYDKDF (reference sequence). The CDR3 DNA follows: TGTGCCACCAGCAGAGATAAGGCTTCTTGGGCCTATGGCTACACCTTC. Translating gives CATSRDKASWAYGYTF.

The J gene is TRBJ1-5, the V gene TRBV11-2, with D tentatively TRBD1 (5 bases). CDR1 is SGHAT and CDR2 is FQNNGV in the germline V gene. Trimming took 0 bases from V and 7 from J, leaving 7 bases between them. This CDR3 is built from 13 residues. The CDR3 sequence is CASSLEGGQPQHF. CDR3 DNA: TGTGCCAGCAGCTTAGAGGGGGGGCAGCCCCAGCATTTT.

V is TRBV27 and J is TRBJ1-1; D may be TRBD1 (6 bases). Per the germline V gene, CDR1 is MNHEY and CDR2 is SMNVEV (reference sequence). The CDR3 extends over 18 amino acids. V was clipped by 0 bases and J by 1 base, with 18 bases between them. The CDR3 loop is CASSLSVDRGRRNTEAFF. In DNA, the CDR3 is TGTGCCAGCAGTTTATCGGTGGACAGAGGGAGAAGGAACACTGAAGCTTTCTTT.

The CDR3 DNA reads as TGCGCCAGCAGCCGGCGGGAGGGCCCAACAGATACGCAGTATTTT. Protein product: CASSRREGPTDTQYF. V usage is TRBV5-1 and J usage is TRBJ2-3; 9 bases line up with TRBD2. The length of the CDR3 is 15 residues. Germline V lookup: CDR1 SGHRS, CDR2 YFSETQ. V was pared by 4 bases and J by 3 bases, with 6 bases of the junction left unmatched. Combining the CDR3 with reference TRBV5-1 and TRBJ2-3 gives the whole variable domain KAGVTQTPRYLIKTRGQQVTLSCSPISGHRSVSWYQQTPGQGLQFLFEYFSETQRNKGNFPGRFSGRQFSNSRSEMNVSTLELGDSALYLCASSRREGPTDTQYFGPGTRLTVL.

V is TRBV14 and J is TRBJ2-1; 9 bases line up with TRBD2. V lost 2 bases and J lost 8; bases outside the gene matches: 16. Germline values: CDR1 SGHDN, CDR2 FVKESK. The length of the CDR3 is 18 residues. The CDR3 sequence is CASSQPPRGREGRHEQFF. In DNA form, the CDR3 reads TGTGCCAGCAGCCAACCCCCCCGGGGGCGGGAGGGCCGGCATGAGCAGTTCTTC.

Only a few counts were recorded for this clone. CDR3 DNA: TGTGCCAGTAGCATACTAGCGGGGGACCTAGGGACCCAGTACTTC. It encodes CASSILAGDLGTQYF. This chain connects TRBV19 to TRBJ2-5, with 11 bases that match TRBD2. Germline V gene data show CDR1 as LNHDA and CDR2 as SQIVND (reference sequence). The CDR3 runs 15 residues. Trimming cost V 6 bases and J 7 bases; bases outside gene matches: 10.

The rearrangement uses TRBV7-2 and TRBJ2-1; TRBD2 aligns across 10 bases. Germline V lookup: CDR1 SGHTA, CDR2 FQGNSA. The CDR3 has 15 residues. V was pared by 11 bases and J by 1 base, with 8 bases of the junction left unmatched. CDR3 sequence reads: CALVPSGSSYNEQFF. CDR3 nucleotides: TGTGCCCTAGTACCTAGCGGGAGTTCCTACAATGAGCAGTTCTTC. Supplemented by reference TRBV7-2 and TRBJ2-1, the full variable domain reads GAGVSQSPSNKVTEKGKDVELRCDPISGHTALYWYRQSLGQGLEFLIYFQGNSAPDKSGLPSDRFSAERTGGSVSTLTIQRTQQEDSAVYLCALVPSGSSYNEQFFGPGTRLTVL.

The J gene is TRBJ2-5, the V gene TRBV5-6; TRBD1 matches at 9 bases. The closer fit of TRBJ2-7 to the DNA end suggests the J call may be wrong. The germline CDR1 and CDR2 sequences are SGHDT and YYEEEE. The CDR3 spans 14 residues. The CDR3 reads CASSYRDRDYEQYF. CDR3 coding DNA: TGTGCCAGCAGCTACCGGGACAGGGACTACGAGCAGTACTTC.

V is TRBV7-6 and J is TRBJ1-2; 11 bases agree with TRBD1. V shed 3 bases and J 8 bases; nucleotides not matched to a gene: 5. Germline CDR1 and CDR2: SGHVS and FNYEAQ. The CDR3 has 14 residues. The CDR3 nucleotides read TGTGCCAGCAGCTTGGGACAGGGGGAAAACGGCTACACCTTC. This translates into CASSLGQGENGYTF.

The chain combines TRBV6-6 with TRBJ2-2; 9 bases are shared with TRBD2. CDR1 and CDR2 from the germline V gene are MNHNY and SVGAGI (reference sequence). V shed 5 bases, J shed 4 bases, and the junction held 8 bases outside the gene matches. The CDR3 runs to 16 residues. CDR3 sequence (DNA): TGTGCCAGCAGTGCTAGCGGGGAAGAGGGCACCGGGGAGCTGTTTTTT. Protein sequence: CASSASGEEGTGELFF.

This chain joins TRBV11-3 and TRBJ2-1; D is unresolved. The germline gives CDR1 SGHNT, CDR2 YENEEA. The CDR3 has 16 residues. Trimming removed 3 bases from V and 9 bases from J, with 21 bases in between. CDR3 coding DNA: TGTGCCAGCAGCTTGCAACTCCCCCAAAGTGTTCGTGAGCAGTTCTTC. It translates to CASSLQLPQSVREQFF.

In this sample, this clone turned up once. V gene TRBV9 combines with J gene TRBJ1-3, with TRBD1 as a possible D gene (5 bases). The CDR3 is 16 amino acids. Germline assignment: CDR1 SGDLS and CDR2 YYNGEE. V was pared by 4 bases and J by 2 bases, with 16 bases between. As DNA, the CDR3 is TGTGCCAGCAGCCCGCGGGACTGCGGGGCTGGAAACACCATATATTTT. Protein: CASSPRDCGAGNTIYF. The complete variable domain, with remaining parts taken from reference TRBV9 and TRBJ1-3, reads DSGVTQTPKHLITATGQRVTLRCSPRSGDLSVYWYQQSLDQGLQFLIQYYNGEERAKGNILERFSAQQFPDLHSELNLSSLELGDSALYFCASSPRDCGAGNTIYFGEGSWLTVV.

The rearrangement uses TRBV2 and TRBJ1-1; the D gene is possibly TRBD1 (6 bases). CDR3 size: 13 residues. V dropped 11 bases and J dropped 4 bases, with 17 bases sitting between them. Germline lookup yields CDR1 SNHLY and CDR2 FYNNEI. The CDR3, as DNA: TGTGCCGGGGGCAACTGTAACAGCACTGAAGCTTTCTTT. It yields the protein CAGGNCNSTEAFF.

The chain has TRBV7-9 and TRBJ2-7; the match to TRBD2 covers 11 bases. The CDR3 loop spans 17 amino acids. V shed 5 bases, J shed 2 bases, and the junction held 11 bases outside the gene matches. Per the germline V gene, CDR1 is SEHNR and CDR2 is FQNEAQ (reference sequence). CDR3 coding DNA: TGTGCCAGCAGCCCAAAGAGTGGACTAGCGGGCCCCTACGAGCAGTACTTC. This sequence encodes CASSPKSGLAGPYEQYF.